This TCR beta chain was identified in a study of blood T cell repertoires in COVID-19 (dated by TCRdb to about 2020). At the level of the whole study: The collaborator samples originated in the United States, Italy and Spain and spanned the acute and convalescent phases of COVID-19. The prospective study material was composed of cDNA or gDNA derived from T cells, B-cell-depleted T cells, or PBMCs. The dataset comprised deeply sampled blood TCRbeta repertoires from subjects exposed to, actively infected with, or recovered from COVID-19. The repertoires were released in a freely available public database meant as a resource for research on the immune response to SARS-CoV-2. The samples were drawn from two sources: the first 160 participants of the ongoing ImmuneRACE study, and approximately 1,300 subjects contributed by 6 global collaborators. Nearly every sample came with metadata listing a de-identified subject ID, COVID-19 status, age in years and sex. Where available, HLA class I and class II types were obtained from metadata supplied by the sample provider rather than from assay-based typing.

With respect to this clone: Which antigen it targets is not known. It has no much larger one-base neighbor in the sample; base qualities were not kept.

TCRbeta CDR3 regions were amplified from genomic DNA using the immunoSEQ Assay, a bias-controlled multiplex PCR. On the study's bioinformatics: The number of nucleated cells in each sample was estimated from the amplification of reference gene primers within the assay. To quantify the absolute abundance of each unique TCRbeta CDR3 rearrangement, sequence reads were collapsed and filtered. For each sample, productive Simpson clonality was calculated as the square root of Simpson's diversity index across productive rearrangements. The clones in this table, taken by TCRdb from immuneACCESS, are in-frame only. Not every clone is retained; where verified, under half of the shortfall comes from an unresolved V gene, and the cause of the rest is unknown. That table is the source of V, J and clone size, and D and trimming were worked out from the DNA. In all, the sample holds hundreds of thousands of clones, and approximately 80% of those were seen once. Together, the top ten hold roughly 4.7% of the sample.

In the prospective study, participants were about 18 to 90 years old, resided in about two dozen geographic areas of the United States, and were enrolled through a virtual design. Cohort assignment in the prospective study relied on participant-reported clinical history from a screening survey and a study questionnaire. Exposed participants had been in contact, within 2 weeks of entering the study, with a person who had a PCR-confirmed or clinician-diagnosed case of COVID-19. Each participant in the prospective study had whole blood, serum and a nasopharyngeal or oropharyngeal swab collected by mobile phlebotomists. Additional blood draws and questionnaires over an approximately two-month period could optionally be provided by prospective study participants. Before DNA extraction, blood samples from the prospective study were shipped at room temperature or frozen. On the study overall, not on this receptor specifically: Clinical and demographic metadata were provided uncurated, with the amount varying by source and participant.

The germline V gene provides CDR1 MDHEN and CDR2 SYDVKM. Including the terminal cysteine and phenylalanine, the CDR3 comprises 16 residues. Just the 48-base CDR3 DNA is kept, in frame starting at base 1. V and J lose 5 bases and 5 bases, and a span of 21 bases separates them. Input material: PBMCs or T cells enriched from blood (not recorded which). This receptor was identified in a man aged 35 to 55 who had been exposed to COVID-19. The chain couples TRBV28 to TRBJ1-1; the best D guess is TRBD1, with 6 bases matching. The DNA sequence is given as TGTGCCAGCAGTGAAGGCGGGGGGCGGGTCAGGACTGAAGCTTTCTTT. It specifies CASSEGGGRVRTEAFF. The variable domain in full, with residues beyond the CDR3 obtained from the reference TRBV28 and TRBJ1-1 genes, is DVKVTQSSRYLVKRTGEKVFLECVQDMDHENMFWYRQDPGLGLRLIYFSYDVKMKEKGDIPEGYSVSREKKERFSLILESASTNQTSMYLCASSEGGGRVRTEAFFGQGTRLTVV.